This entry is about one TCR beta chain. Its specificity is unknown. Both 60 Vbeta primers and 13 Jbeta primers went into the PCR. TCRdb's table, derived via immunoSEQ multiplex PCR, lists solely in-frame clones and lacks some. Of 100,000 or so clones listed, 70% to 90% are singletons. This sample was included in a study of cytomegalovirus exposure and HLA in healthy donors. General study points: Exclusion applied to some V segments, including TRBV6-2 and TRBV6-3, as they were indistinguishable. In most subjects, TCR beta sequences reportedly gave accurate predictions of HLA-A and HLA-B alleles. Roughly uniform depth of sequencing across donors was assumed in presence/absence analyses. What was likely a sequencing artifact was a cluster of highly shared sequence variants.

The CDR3 consists of 12 residues. The ends were cut back, 4 bases at V and 9 bases at J, with 13 bases in the middle. CDR1 is MNHNS and CDR2 is SASEGT in the germline V gene. The sequence was collected from a man aged 18 to 29 in good health and CMV-seronegative. This rearrangement joins TRBV6-1 to TRBJ2-7; D might be TRBD1 (5 bases). Sequencing was performed on PBMCs. The CDR3 DNA follows: TGTGCCAGCAGTGCCTTAAACAGGAGGCAGTACTTC. Encoded protein: CASSALNRRQYF.